These 19 T cell receptor beta chains share one sample of origin, sequenced in a study of cytomegalovirus exposure and HLA in healthy donors. The PCR employed 60 Vbeta primers together with 13 Jbeta primers. The method was immunoSEQ multiplex PCR; TCRdb's version includes in-frame clones alone and lacks a portion of them. Of approximately 190,000 clones listed, more than 65% are singletons. The sample was PBMCs. The receptors were sampled from a woman younger than 45 in good health and CMV-seropositive.

V and J are TRBV5-1 and TRBJ2-7; 11 nucleotides agree with TRBD1. The length of the CDR3 is 15 residues. Germline V gene sequence: CDR1 SGHRS, CDR2 YFSETQ. V gave up 0 bases and J gave up 7 bases; unmatched junction bases: 6. CDR3 sequence reads: CASSLADRGRLEQYF. DNA of the CDR3: TGCGCCAGCAGCTTGGCGGACAGGGGGCGGTTGGAGCAGTACTTC.

The chain joins TRBV19 to TRBJ2-1; 11 bases are a match to TRBD2. The CDR3 is 15 amino acids. V lost 6 bases to trimming and J lost 3 bases; unmatched junction nucleotides: 4. CDR1 is LNHDA, CDR2 SQIVND, per germline (reference sequence). CDR3 sequence reads: CASSVAGGGYNEQFF. CDR3 in DNA: TGTGCCAGTAGCGTAGCGGGAGGGGGCTACAATGAGCAGTTCTTC. Full variable domain (remainder filled in from reference TRBV19 and TRBJ2-1): DGGITQSPKYLFRKEGQNVTLSCEQNLNHDAMYWYRQDPGQGLRLIYYSQIVNDFQKGDIAEGYSVSREKKESFPLTVTSAQKNPTAFYLCASSVAGGGYNEQFFGPGTRLTVL.

V usage is TRBV6-1 and J usage is TRBJ1-1, with D possibly TRBD1 on 5 matching bases. The CDR3 extends over 17 amino acids. Germline V lookup: CDR1 MNHNS, CDR2 SASEGT. Deletions cut 3 bases from V and 1 base from J, with 18 bases between. CDR3 sequence reads: CASSDPKGFASNTEAFF. The CDR3 DNA is TGTGCCAGCAGTGACCCAAAGGGGTTTGCGTCGAACACTGAAGCTTTCTTT.

V usage is TRBV4-2 and J usage is TRBJ1-1; D perhaps matches TRBD1 (5 bases). In germline, CDR1 is LGHNA, CDR2 YNFKEQ. The CDR3 has 15 amino acids. Trimming pared 1 base from V and 1 base from J, leaving 10 bases between. The CDR3 is CASSQGARANTEAFF. For the CDR3, the DNA is TGTGCCAGCAGCCAAGGGGCCAGGGCGAACACTGAAGCTTTCTTT.

This chain connects TRBV6-1 to TRBJ1-2; D remains unclear. V was pared by 6 bases and J by 2 bases, with 4 bases between. This CDR3 is built from 11 residues. The germline V gene has CDR1 MNHNS and CDR2 SASEGT. CDR3 coding DNA: TGTGCCAGCAGCGGGAACTATGGCTACACCTTC. It encodes CASSGNYGYTF.

V is TRBV2 and J is TRBJ2-1; unclear D gene. The V end lost 8 bases, the J end lost 7 bases, and 6 bases lay between the germline ends. Germline V gives CDR1 SNHLY, CDR2 FYNNEI. This CDR3 has 10 amino acids. CDR3 protein: CASVQNEQFF. The CDR3 DNA is TGTGCCAGCGTTCAAAATGAGCAGTTCTTC.

The chain employs TRBV5-1 and TRBJ2-1, with a tentative D call TRBD2 (6 bases). Between the trimmed V and J ends, which lost 4 bases and 3 bases, there was a span of 14 bases. CDR3 length equals 15 residues. Germline CDR1 reads SGHRS; CDR2 reads YFSETQ. This CDR3 reads CASSDTGTGYNEQFF. The CDR3 DNA sequence: TGCGCCAGCAGCGACACCGGGACTGGCTACAATGAGCAGTTCTTC.

The chain links TRBV21-1 to TRBJ2-7; the table's D gene call, TRBD2, was not cross checked with the DNA. TRBV21-1 is a recognized pseudogene. This CDR3 has 16 residues. CDR3 loop: CASSRSRRMRFHEQYF. The CDR3 bases are TGTGCCAGCAGCCGGAGTCGGCGTATGAGGTTCCACGAGCAGTACTTC.

The rearrangement joins TRBV5-1 to TRBJ2-6; 13 nucleotides line up with TRBD2. V dropped 2 bases and J dropped 4; count of bases not matched to a gene: 6. The CDR3 loop spans 18 amino acids. CDR1 SGHRS and CDR2 YFSETQ come from the germline V gene. For the CDR3, the DNA is TGCGCCAGCAGCTTTACTAGCGGGGGGGCCCCCGGGGCCAACGTCCTGACTTTC. Translated, it gives CASSFTSGGAPGANVLTF.

This clone has only one observation. This chain links TRBV14 with TRBJ1-2; 8 bases align to TRBD1. The V and J ends lost 4 bases and 4 bases, in that order; junction bases with no gene match: 8. The CDR3 length is 15 residues. Germline-derived CDR1 and CDR2 are SGHDN and FVKESK. The chain's CDR3 is CASSPRQGLPYGYTF. The CDR3 DNA is TGTGCCAGCAGCCCCCGACAGGGGCTTCCCTATGGCTACACCTTC.

This chain links TRBV6-6 with TRBJ1-2, with 7 bases lining up with TRBD1. Germline-derived CDR1 and CDR2 are MNHNY and SVGAGI (reference sequence). The V and J ends lost 4 bases and 5 bases, in that order; junction bases with no gene match: 10. The CDR3 is made up of 15 amino acids. The CDR3 protein is CASSLSLGQNYGYTF. The CDR3 DNA sequence: TGTGCCAGCAGTTTAAGTTTGGGACAGAATTATGGCTACACCTTC.

The J gene is TRBJ1-1, the V gene TRBV5-6; D gene ambiguous. CDR1 and CDR2 from the germline V gene are SGHDT and YYEEEE. The CDR3 has 11 amino acids. The ends were cut back, 0 bases at V and 8 bases at J, with 5 bases in the middle. For the CDR3, the DNA is TGTGCCAGCAGCTTGGACAGAGAAGCTTTCTTT. Its translation: CASSLDREAFF.

The chain has TRBV5-6 and TRBJ2-1, with D perhaps TRBD1 (7 bases). CDR1 is SGHDT and CDR2 is YYEEEE in the germline V gene. Trimming removed 4 bases at V and 8 bases at J, with 13 bases between. CDR3 length: 13 residues. The CDR3 sequence: CASSRQGGDEQFF. The CDR3 region has the DNA TGTGCCAGCAGCCGACAGGGAGGCGATGAGCAGTTCTTC.

In this sample, this clone turned up a few times. The CDR3 is CASTYDSYYEQYF. DNA of the CDR3: TGCGCCAGCACATACGACAGTTACTACGAGCAGTACTTC. The chain combines TRBV10-2 with TRBJ2-7; D might be TRBD1 (5 bases). In germline, CDR1 is WSHSY, CDR2 SAAADI. Trimming stripped 7 bases from V and 3 bases from J, with 13 bases between. The CDR3 sequence is 13 residues long.

The CDR3, as DNA: TGTGCCAGCAGCGCCTTGACTACCCGATCGGCAGATACGCAGTATTTT. As protein: CASSALTTRSADTQYF. This sequence joins TRBV9 and TRBJ2-3; D may be TRBD2 (5 bases). Trimming stripped 3 bases from V and 4 bases from J, with 18 bases between. CDR1 and CDR2 from the germline V gene are SGDLS and YYNGEE. This CDR3 contains 16 residues.

The V and J genes are TRBV5-1 and TRBJ2-3; D is perhaps TRBD1 (6 bases). The V gene lost 0 bases and the J gene lost 5 bases, with 13 bases spanning the gap. In germline, CDR1 is SGHRS, CDR2 YFSETQ. This CDR3 comprises 15 residues. Here the CDR3 reads CASSLDTGIVDTQYF. CDR3 nucleotide sequence: TGCGCCAGCAGCTTGGACACAGGGATTGTAGATACGCAGTATTTT.

This chain links TRBV7-8 with TRBJ2-2, with TRBD1 as a possible D gene (6 bases). The CDR3 is 15 amino acids. The germline V and J ends were trimmed by 8 bases and 7 bases, with 20 bases remaining between them. Germline V gene sequence: CDR1 SGHVS, CDR2 FQNEAQ. As DNA, the CDR3 is TGTGCCAGCTCCCGAGGTGACTTCAGGGGCGGGGAGCTGTTTTTT. It codes for CASSRGDFRGGELFF. The full variable domain, completed using reference TRBV7-8 and TRBJ2-2, is GAGVSQSPRYKVAKRGQDVALRCDPISGHVSLFWYQQALGQGPEFLTYFQNEAQLDKSGLPSDRFFAERPEGSVSTLKIQRTQQEDSAVYLCASSRGDFRGGELFFGEGSRLTVL.

The chain employs TRBV2 and TRBJ1-2; D might be TRBD1 (6 bases). The CDR3 spans 12 residues. CDR1 and CDR2 from the germline V gene are SNHLY and FYNNEI. Trimming stripped 9 bases from V and 4 bases from J, with 12 bases between. In DNA, the CDR3 is TGTGCCAGGACAGGTACAGCCTATGGCTACACCTTC. Translated: CARTGTAYGYTF. Full variable domain (rest looked up from reference TRBV2 and TRBJ1-2): EPEVTQTPSHQVTQMGQEVILRCVPISNHLYFYWYRQILGQKVEFLVSFYNNEISEKSEIFDDQFSVERPDGSNFTLKIRSTKLEDSAMYFCARTGTAYGYTFGSGTRLTVV.

V gene TRBV5-1 combines with J gene TRBJ2-3; 11 nucleotides agree with TRBD1. CDR1 SGHRS and CDR2 YFSETQ come from the germline V gene. The J segment lost 5 bases and the V segment lost 4 bases, leaving 9 bases of the junction unmatched. The CDR3 is 16 residues long. In DNA, the CDR3 is TGCGCCAGCAGCGTATGGACAGGGGGCGCGGAAGATACGCAGTATTTT. Residues: CASSVWTGGAEDTQYF. The full variable domain, rest sourced from reference TRBV5-1 and TRBJ2-3, is KAGVTQTPRYLIKTRGQQVTLSCSPISGHRSVSWYQQTPGQGLQFLFEYFSETQRNKGNFPGRFSGRQFSNSRSEMNVSTLELGDSALYLCASSVWTGGAEDTQYFGPGTRLTVL.